This T cell receptor (beta chain) is drawn from a study of T-cell memory formation after mild COVID-19. TCRdb passed the 5' RACE reads through MiXCR, listing each CDR3 protein once. The sample shows more than 150,000 distinct CDR3 sequences, about a fifth of them seen only once. Comments on this clonotype: Its specificity is unknown.

The study's findings and limits: What remained unconfirmed was the SARS-CoV-2 specificity of second-wave clones peaking on day 37.

The TCR was taken from a man aged 18 to 29 who had mild COVID-19 (a few samples of this study predate the infection). Cell type and time point are not known. The source material was PBMCs or a T cell subset sorted from them (not recorded which).

As DNA, the CDR3 is TGCAGCGGTTCGGGGGGACGGTCCTACAATGAGCAGTTCTTC. Residues: CSGSGGRSYNEQFF. This sequence joins TRBV29-1 and TRBJ2-1; 7 nucleotides match TRBD2. The CDR3 is made up of 14 amino acids. The trim removed 7 bases at V and 1 base at J, leaving 7 bases unmatched. Per the germline V gene, CDR1 is SQVTM and CDR2 is ANQGSEA.